This T cell receptor beta chain was identified during a study of shared clonotypes between healthy human individuals. The wider study: Those who served as donors were a couple of women and three men between the ages of 18 and 49.

This table comes from immunoSEQ multiplex PCR, and its TCRdb copy is limited to in-frame clones, with some not included. Among 950,000 to 1,300,000 clones, more than 60% were seen once, and the ten largest hold nearly 1.5%. Into CD45RA+ naive and CD45RA-negative memory subsets, the CD4+ cells were split. The germline gives CDR1 SGHTA, CDR2 FQGNSA. With 5 bases removed from V and 4 bases from J, the gap between germline ends came to 24 bases. CDR3 length equals 17 residues. This clonotype originated in a man in his late teens or twenties in good health. The sequencing input was memory CD4+ T cells sorted from blood. Documented subset: CD45RA-negative fraction. This sequence joins TRBV7-2 and TRBJ2-7; a weak D match, TRBD1 (6 bases). CDR3: CASSNPRQGGSRYEQYF. DNA for the CDR3: TGTGCCAGCAGCAATCCGCGGCAAGGGGGTTCGCGGTACGAGCAGTACTTC.